One T cell receptor beta chain is described in this entry. Together with a sample-barcoded 5' primer, a J-beta primer mix was included in a second PCR lasting about 6 to 11 cycles. TCRdb reprocessed the 5' RACE reads with MiXCR, giving one entry per CDR3 protein. The sample consists of about 730,000 distinct CDR3 sequences, roughly 44% of them appearing once. This entry comes from a study of blood T cells in healthy people across ages. The CDR3 consists of 14 residues. From germline, CDR1 is SGHAT and CDR2 FQNNGV. Trimming removed 1 base from V and 9 bases from J, with 13 bases in between. The rearrangement links TRBV11-2 to TRBJ2-1, with D perhaps TRBD2 (6 bases). What was sequenced was blood. This receptor was taken from a woman aged 60-75 years in good health. Written as DNA, the CDR3 is TGTGCCAGCAGCTTAGGGCAGGCGGAGGGTGAGCAGTTCTTC. Amino acids: CASSLGQAEGEQFF.